This record covers a single T cell receptor (beta chain). This entry belongs to a study of shared clonotypes between healthy human individuals. Authors' processing steps: ImmunoSEQ junction-only sequences lacked quality scores, so their filtering differed. The method was immunoSEQ multiplex PCR; TCRdb's version includes in-frame clones alone and lacks a portion of them. V, J and clone size reflect that table, while D and trimming were determined from the DNA. The table records 150,000 to 200,000 clones, 90% to 95% of them present only once. The CDR3 consists of 13 residues. The V and J ends lost 6 bases and 6 bases, in that order; junction bases with no gene match: 2. Germline V lookup: CDR1 LNHDA, CDR2 SQIVND (reference sequence).

Input material: naive CD4+ T cells sorted from blood. Sample subset: CD45RA+ positively selected. This clonotype originated in a woman aged 25 to 39 in good health. This chain joins TRBV19 and TRBJ2-1; the match to TRBD2 covers 10 bases. The CDR3 loop is CASRLAGINEQFF. The CDR3 DNA reads TGTGCCAGTAGACTAGCGGGGATCAATGAGCAGTTCTTC.